The present TCR beta chain was sequenced within a study of shared clonotypes between healthy human individuals. In its sample, this clone was seen once. Sequenced by immunoSEQ multiplex PCR; TCRdb stores in-frame clones only, minus some. This sample has a few million clones, with 85% to 95% found just once. This TCR was recovered from a man between 18 and 35 years old in good health. Some clones in this sample may be carry-over from other donors' samples. Sequences were obtained from naive CD4+ T cells from PBMCs. Described subset: CD45RA+ positively selected.

The CDR3 is CASSADTAIPTDTQYF. The CDR3 DNA reads TGTGCCAGCAGCGCGGACACTGCGATTCCCACAGATACGCAGTATTTT. J is TRBJ2-3 and V is TRBV6-6; maybe TRBD1 (5 bases). CDR1 is MNHNY and CDR2 is SVGAGI in the germline V gene (reference sequence). The V gene lost 6 bases and the J gene lost 2 bases, with 18 bases spanning the gap. CDR3 length equals 16 residues.